These 8 T cell receptor beta chains were sequenced from one sample in a study of blood T cell repertoires in COVID-19 (TCRdb year 2020). The library was obtained by the immunoSEQ multiplex PCR assay. TCRdb re-hosts the immuneACCESS table, in-frame sequences only. Its copies lack some clones; in the studies checked, an unresolved V gene accounts for under half of them, and the cause for the rest is not known. The sample has under 150,000 clones on record, 88% of them singletons. Around a quarter of the sample comes from the top ten. Sequenced material: peripheral blood. Receptors originate from a human donor in a cohort sampled during active COVID-19.

The chain uses TRBV2 and TRBJ2-5, with TRBD2 matching 14 bases. V lost 5 bases, J lost 4 bases, and 3 bases stayed unmatched. Germline V gene sequence: CDR1 SNHLY, CDR2 FYNNEI. This CDR3 is built from 15 residues. The CDR3 DNA is TGTGCCAGCAGTCGACTAGCGGGGGGGCCAGAGACCCAGTACTTC. Translated, it gives CASSRLAGGPETQYF.

The J gene is TRBJ2-3, the V gene TRBV7-9; 8 nucleotides line up with TRBD2. Germline CDR1 SEHNR, CDR2 FQNEAQ (reference sequence). The CDR3 length is 15 residues. J lost 1 base, V lost 5 bases, and 5 bases had no gene match. The CDR3, as DNA: TGTGCCAGCAGCATATTACTAGCGGGCACAGATACGCAGTATTTT. Residues: CASSILLAGTDTQYF.

The chain's CDR3 is CASSVGQFQETQYF. The CDR3 bases are TGCGCCAGCAGCGTGGGACAGTTCCAAGAGACCCAGTACTTC. This chain links TRBV5-1 with TRBJ2-5, with 7 bases identical to TRBD1. V shed 4 bases, J shed 1 base, and the junction held 4 bases outside the gene matches. CDR3 size: 14 residues. Germline assignment: CDR1 SGHRS and CDR2 YFSETQ.

Of note for this clone: The junction shows a germline mismatch at one end, possibly a read error. The rearrangement links TRBV7-9 to TRBJ2-5; the match to TRBD2 covers 10 bases. The CDR3 is 13 amino acids. Per the germline V gene, CDR1 is SEHNR and CDR2 is FQNEAQ (reference sequence). DNA of the CDR3: TGTGCCAGCAGCCTAGCGGGGGCCGAGGCCCAGTACTTC. The encoded protein is CASSLAGAEAQYF.

The chain uses TRBV4-3 and TRBJ2-7; TRBD2 matches at 8 bases. After removal of 4 bases from V and 2 bases from J, the junction contained 7 bases not matched to a gene. In germline, CDR1 is LGHNA, CDR2 YSLEER. The CDR3 extends over 15 amino acids. CDR3 in amino acids: CASSPSAGAAYEQYF. The CDR3 DNA reads TGCGCCAGCAGCCCTTCAGCGGGGGCCGCCTACGAGCAGTACTTC.

The chain couples TRBV7-2 to TRBJ2-7, with 7 nucleotides matching TRBD2. Germline loops: CDR1 SGHTA, CDR2 FQGNSA. There are 13 residues in the CDR3. V dropped 4 bases and J dropped 5; count of bases not matched to a gene: 5. This CDR3 reads CASSYAGVNEQYF. The CDR3 DNA follows: TGTGCCAGCAGCTATGCGGGGGTAAACGAGCAGTACTTC. Together with reference TRBV7-2 and TRBJ2-7, the CDR3 gives the full variable domain: GAGVSQSPSNKVTEKGKDVELRCDPISGHTALYWYRQSLGQGLEFLIYFQGNSAPDKSGLPSDRFSAERTGGSVSTLTIQRTQQEDSAVYLCASSYAGVNEQYFGPGTRLTVT.

In DNA, the CDR3 is TGTGCCAGCTCACCTTACACAGGGGAGGCAGATACGCAGTATTTT. This encodes CASSPYTGEADTQYF. J is TRBJ2-3 and V is TRBV18, with D perhaps TRBD1 (7 bases). The germline V gene has CDR1 KGHSH and CDR2 LQKENI. This CDR3 is 15 amino acids long. V was cut by 3 bases and J by 4 bases, with 14 bases left in between.

A few counts support this clone. The genes are TRBV6-5 and TRBJ2-2; possible D gene TRBD2, 6 bases. This CDR3 has 15 residues. V lost 5 bases, J lost 2 bases, and 12 bases lay in between. Per germline, CDR1 MNHEY and CDR2 SVGAGI. The CDR3 sequence: CASSPGGGNTGELFF. CDR3 DNA: TGTGCCAGCAGTCCCGGGGGAGGAAACACCGGGGAGCTGTTTTTT.